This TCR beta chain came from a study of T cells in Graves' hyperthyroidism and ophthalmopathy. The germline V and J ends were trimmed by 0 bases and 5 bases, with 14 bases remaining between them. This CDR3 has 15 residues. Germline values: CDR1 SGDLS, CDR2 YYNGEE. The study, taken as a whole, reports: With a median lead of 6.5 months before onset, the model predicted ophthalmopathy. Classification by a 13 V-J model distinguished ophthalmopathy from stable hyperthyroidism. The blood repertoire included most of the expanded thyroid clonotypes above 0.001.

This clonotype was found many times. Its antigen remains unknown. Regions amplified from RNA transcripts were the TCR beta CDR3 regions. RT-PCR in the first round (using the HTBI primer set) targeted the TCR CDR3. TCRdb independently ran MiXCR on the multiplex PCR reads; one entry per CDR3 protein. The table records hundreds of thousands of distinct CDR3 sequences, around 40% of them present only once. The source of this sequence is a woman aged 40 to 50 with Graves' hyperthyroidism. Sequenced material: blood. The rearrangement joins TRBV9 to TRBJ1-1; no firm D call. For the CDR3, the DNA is TGTGCCAGCAGCGTAGTTTCGACGGCTGCGACTGAAGCTTTCTTT. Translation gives CASSVVSTAATEAFF.